This is a list of T cell receptor beta chains from one sample in a study of cytomegalovirus exposure and HLA in healthy donors. Libraries were prepared by immunoSEQ multiplex PCR; TCRdb keeps only in-frame clonotypes and omits some of them. The sample holds 130,000 to 150,000 clones, 80% seen once. The specimen was PBMCs. The receptors come from a man between 35 and 55 years old in good health and CMV-seronegative. The CDR3 runs from the conserved cysteine through the conserved F or W. A D gene is named only where the DNA matches it firmly. Clone size is given for some rows only: seen once, a few or many times, or a class if the clone is expanded.

clone size	D gene	V gene	J gene	CDR3 protein	CDR3 DNA
-	-	TRBV28	TRBJ1-4	CASSLWTGTSTNEKLFF	TGTGCCAGCAGTTTATGGACAGGTACCTCAACTAATGAAAAACTGTTTTTT
-	TRBD2	TRBV11-3	TRBJ2-5	CASSLGADPSGEETQYF	TGTGCCAGCAGCTTAGGGGCCGACCCTAGCGGGGAAGAGACCCAGTACTTC
-	-	TRBV6-6	TRBJ1-4	CASSGQNNEKLFF	TGTGCCAGCAGTGGCCAGAATAATGAAAAACTGTTTTTT
-	-	TRBV21-1	TRBJ2-5	CASSPPCVQETQYF	TGTGCCAGCAGCCCCCCTTGTGTACAAGAGACCCAGTACTTC
-	TRBD1	TRBV28	TRBJ1-1	CASSLIRGLNTEAFF	TGTGCCAGCAGTTTAATCAGGGGGCTGAACACTGAAGCTTTCTTT
-	-	TRBV7-2	TRBJ2-5	CASSFGVRETQYF	TGTGCCAGCAGCTTCGGGGTCAGGGAGACCCAGTACTTC
-	-	TRBV6-5	TRBJ1-1	CASSFLTPMNTEAFF	TGTGCCAGCAGTTTCCTTACACCCATGAACACTGAAGCTTTCTTT
-	-	TRBV7-2	TRBJ1-3	CASSLRGGDSGNTIYF	TGTGCCAGCAGCTTACGGGGAGGGGATTCAGGAAACACCATATATTTT
-	-	TRBV7-9	TRBJ2-7	CASSLDGGVSYEQYF	TGTGCCAGCAGCTTAGACGGAGGGGTATCCTACGAGCAGTACTTC
once	-	TRBV11-2	TRBJ2-3	CASSPGHGPTDTQYF	TGTGCCAGCAGCCCGGGACACGGACCCACAGATACGCAGTATTTT
-	TRBD1	TRBV18	TRBJ1-2	CASSLGTETLSNYGYTF	TGTGCCAGCTCACTTGGGACAGAGACCCTTTCTAACTATGGCTACACCTTC
-	-	TRBV7-9	TRBJ1-5	CASSLGAGPNQPQHF	TGTGCCAGCAGCTTAGGAGCGGGCCCCAATCAGCCCCAGCATTTT
-	-	TRBV30	TRBJ2-7	CACSSEQYF	TGTGCCTGTTCTTCCGAGCAGTACTTC
-	-	TRBV19	TRBJ1-1	CASGPATVNTEAFF	TGTGCCAGTGGGCCCGCGACGGTGAACACTGAAGCTTTCTTT
-	-	TRBV4-3	TRBJ1-5	CASSQDYVSNQPQHF	TGCGCCAGCAGCCAAGATTATGTGAGCAATCAGCCCCAGCATTTT
-	-	TRBV5-1	TRBJ2-5	CARYEGEEETQYF	TGCGCCCGCTACGAGGGAGAAGAGGAGACCCAGTACTTC
-	-	TRBV6-5	TRBJ2-2	CASRGLSGELFF	TGTGCCAGCAGGGGGCTCTCCGGGGAGCTGTTTTTT
-	-	TRBV2	TRBJ1-4	CASRVATRGTATNEKLFF	TGTGCCAGCAGAGTAGCGACACGGGGTACTGCAACTAATGAAAAACTGTTTTTT
-	-	TRBV7-6	TRBJ1-3	CASSPVTGIGGNTIYF	TGTGCCAGCAGCCCTGTCACAGGGATTGGGGGAAACACCATATATTTT
-	TRBD2	TRBV27	TRBJ2-1	CASGLVRRHNEQFF	TGTGCCAGCGGACTAGTGCGAAGGCACAATGAGCAGTTCTTC
-	TRBD1	TRBV7-8	TRBJ2-7	CASSRGGNYEQYF	TGTGCCAGCAGCCGAGGGGGCAATTACGAGCAGTACTTC
-	-	TRBV5-5	TRBJ1-1	CASSLVLLNTEAFF	TGTGCCAGCAGCTTGGTACTCCTGAACACTGAAGCTTTCTTT
few	TRBD2	TRBV10-3	TRBJ2-7	CAISESEASGSYEQYF	TGTGCCATCAGTGAGTCGGAGGCTAGCGGTTCCTACGAGCAGTACTTC
-	-	TRBV27	TRBJ1-1	CASRQTQGRAFF	TGTGCCAGCAGACAAACCCAGGGGCGGGCTTTCTTT
-	-	TRBV19	TRBJ1-2	CASSTDSSYGYTF	TGTGCCAGTAGTACGGACAGCAGCTATGGCTACACCTTC
-	TRBD1	TRBV25-1	TRBJ1-2	CASSVTGVNYGYTF	TGTGCCAGCAGTGTGACAGGGGTTAACTATGGCTACACCTTC
-	TRBD1	TRBV15	TRBJ2-3	CATSRDPTSRTGSDTQYF	TGTGCCACCAGCAGAGATCCAACAAGCCGGACAGGGTCTGATACGCAGTATTTT
-	TRBD1	TRBV6-5	TRBJ2-7	CASTEDRGLNEQYF	TGTGCCAGCACCGAGGACAGGGGACTGAACGAGCAGTACTTC
-	-	TRBV7-6	TRBJ2-2	CASSLVVLQGTYTGELFF	TGTGCCAGCAGCTTAGTCGTCTTACAGGGGACTTACACCGGGGAGCTGTTTTTT
-	-	TRBV6-6	TRBJ2-7	CASSSGPYGQYF	TGTGCCAGCAGTTCAGGGCCCTACGGGCAGTACTTC
-	TRBD2	TRBV9	TRBJ2-5	CASSVVGSGAWETQYF	TGTGCCAGCAGCGTAGTTGGCAGCGGGGCCTGGGAGACCCAGTACTTC
-	TRBD1	TRBV6-5	TRBJ1-5	CASSFSGQGNQPQHF	TGTGCCAGCAGTTTCTCGGGACAGGGGAATCAGCCCCAGCATTTT
-	TRBD1	TRBV5-4	TRBJ2-7	CASSSPPGQGVYEQYF	TGTGCCAGCAGCTCTCCCCCGGGACAGGGGGTCTACGAGCAGTACTTC
-	TRBD1	TRBV9	TRBJ2-5	CASSAGDRSKETQYF	TGTGCCAGCAGCGCCGGGGACAGATCAAAAGAGACCCAGTACTTC
-	TRBD1	TRBV7-2	TRBJ1-5	CASSEVEGALQPQHF	TGTGCCAGCAGCGAGGTGGAGGGGGCTTTACAGCCCCAGCATTTT
-	TRBD1	TRBV30	TRBJ1-6	CAWTRRQGSSYNSPLHF	TGTGCCTGGACCCGCCGACAGGGGAGCTCCTATAATTCACCCCTCCACTTT
once	-	TRBV9	TRBJ1-1	CASSVDQGPFGTEAFF	TGTGCCAGCAGCGTTGACCAGGGGCCCTTTGGCACTGAAGCTTTCTTT
-	TRBD2	TRBV4-1	TRBJ2-7	CASSPTGLEDEQYF	TGCGCCAGCAGCCCTACCGGACTAGAAGACGAGCAGTACTTC
-	-	TRBV27	TRBJ1-5	CASSLSSPILNQPQHF	TGTGCCAGCAGTTTATCCTCGCCTATTCTCAATCAGCCCCAGCATTTT
-	TRBD1	TRBV4-3	TRBJ1-2	CASSQDIAGGGYTF	TGCGCCAGCAGCCAAGATATTGCAGGGGGAGGCTACACCTTC